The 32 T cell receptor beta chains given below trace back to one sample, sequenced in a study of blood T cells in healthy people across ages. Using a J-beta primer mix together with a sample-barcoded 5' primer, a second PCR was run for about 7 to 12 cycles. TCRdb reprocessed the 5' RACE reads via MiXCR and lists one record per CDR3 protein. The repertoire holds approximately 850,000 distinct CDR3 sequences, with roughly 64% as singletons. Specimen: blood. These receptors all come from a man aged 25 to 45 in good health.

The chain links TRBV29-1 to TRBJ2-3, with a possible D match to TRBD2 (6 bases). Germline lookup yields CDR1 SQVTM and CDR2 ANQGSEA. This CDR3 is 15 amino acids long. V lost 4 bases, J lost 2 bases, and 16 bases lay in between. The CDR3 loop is CSVVPRGGDTDTQYF. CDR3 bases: TGCAGCGTTGTTCCGCGGGGAGGTGACACAGATACGCAGTATTTT.

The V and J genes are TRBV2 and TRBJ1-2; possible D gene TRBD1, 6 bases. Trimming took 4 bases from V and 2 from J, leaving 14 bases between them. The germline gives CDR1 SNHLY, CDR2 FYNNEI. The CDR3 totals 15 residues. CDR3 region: CASSGDMGLNYGYTF. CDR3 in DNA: TGTGCCAGCAGTGGGGACATGGGGCTCAACTATGGCTACACCTTC.

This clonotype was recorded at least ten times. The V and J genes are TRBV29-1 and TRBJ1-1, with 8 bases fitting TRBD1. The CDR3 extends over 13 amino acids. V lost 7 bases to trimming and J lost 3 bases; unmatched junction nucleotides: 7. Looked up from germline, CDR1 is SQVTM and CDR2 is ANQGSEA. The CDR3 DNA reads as TGCAGCGGAACTACAGGGGGGGACACTGAAGCTTTCTTT. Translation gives CSGTTGGDTEAFF.

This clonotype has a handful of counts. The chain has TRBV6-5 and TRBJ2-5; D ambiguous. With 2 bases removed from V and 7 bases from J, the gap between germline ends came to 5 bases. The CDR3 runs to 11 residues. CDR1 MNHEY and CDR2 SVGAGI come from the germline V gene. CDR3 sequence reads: CASSYMGTQYF. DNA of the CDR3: TGTGCCAGCAGTTACATGGGGACCCAGTACTTC.

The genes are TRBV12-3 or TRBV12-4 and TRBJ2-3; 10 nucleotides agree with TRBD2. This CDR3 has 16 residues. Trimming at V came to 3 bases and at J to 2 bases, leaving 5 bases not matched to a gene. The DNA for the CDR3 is TGTGCCAGCAGTTTCGGGCTAGCGGGGGACACAGATACGCAGTATTTT. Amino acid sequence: CASSFGLAGDTDTQYF.

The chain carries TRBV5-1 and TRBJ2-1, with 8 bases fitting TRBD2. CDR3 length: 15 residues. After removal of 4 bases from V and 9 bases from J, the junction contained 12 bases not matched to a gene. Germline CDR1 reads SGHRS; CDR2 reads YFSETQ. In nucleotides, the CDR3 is TGCGCCAGCAGCGTCCGAGCGGGAGCGGATGGTGAGCAGTTCTTC. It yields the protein CASSVRAGADGEQFF.

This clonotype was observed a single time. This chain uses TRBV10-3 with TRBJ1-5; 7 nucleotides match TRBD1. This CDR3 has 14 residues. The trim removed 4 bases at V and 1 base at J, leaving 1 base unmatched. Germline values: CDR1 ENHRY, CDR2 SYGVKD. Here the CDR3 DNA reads TGTGCCATCAGTGCGGGACAGAGCAATCAGCCCCAGCATTTT. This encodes CAISAGQSNQPQHF.

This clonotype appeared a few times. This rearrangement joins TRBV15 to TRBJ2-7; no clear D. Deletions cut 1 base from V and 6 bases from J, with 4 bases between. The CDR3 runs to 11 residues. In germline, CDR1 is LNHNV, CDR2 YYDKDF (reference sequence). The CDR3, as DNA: TGTGCCACCAGCAGAGCCAGCGAGCAGTACTTC. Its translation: CATSRASEQYF.

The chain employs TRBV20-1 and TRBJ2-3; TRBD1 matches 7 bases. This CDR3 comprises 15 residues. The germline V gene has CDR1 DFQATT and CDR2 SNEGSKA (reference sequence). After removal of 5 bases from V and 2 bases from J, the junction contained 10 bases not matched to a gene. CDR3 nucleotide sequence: TGCAGTGCTGGCCGACGGGACAGAGCCACAGATACGCAGTATTTT. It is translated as CSAGRRDRATDTQYF.

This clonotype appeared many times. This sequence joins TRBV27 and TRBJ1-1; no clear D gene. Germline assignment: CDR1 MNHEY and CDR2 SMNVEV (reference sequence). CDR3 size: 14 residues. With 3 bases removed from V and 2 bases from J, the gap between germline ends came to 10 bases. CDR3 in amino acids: CASSFLSGNTEAFF. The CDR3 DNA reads TGTGCCAGCAGTTTCCTTAGCGGAAACACTGAAGCTTTCTTT.

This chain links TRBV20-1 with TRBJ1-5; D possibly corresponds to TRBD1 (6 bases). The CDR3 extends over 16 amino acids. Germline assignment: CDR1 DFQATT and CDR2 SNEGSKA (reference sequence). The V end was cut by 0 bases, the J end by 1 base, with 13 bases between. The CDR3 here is CSAREQGLESNQPQHF. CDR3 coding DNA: TGCAGTGCTAGAGAACAGGGATTGGAGAGCAATCAGCCCCAGCATTTT.

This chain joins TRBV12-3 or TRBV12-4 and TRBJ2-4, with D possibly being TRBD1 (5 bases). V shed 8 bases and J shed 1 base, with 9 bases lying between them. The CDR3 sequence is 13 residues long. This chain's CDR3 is CASSGYAKNIQYF. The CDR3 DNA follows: TGTGCCAGCTCAGGGTACGCCAAAAACATTCAGTACTTC.

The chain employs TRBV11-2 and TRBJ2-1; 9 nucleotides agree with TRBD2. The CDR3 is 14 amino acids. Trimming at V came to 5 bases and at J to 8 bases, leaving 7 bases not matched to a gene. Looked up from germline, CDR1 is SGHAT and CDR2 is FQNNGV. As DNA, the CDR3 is TGTGCCAGCAGCGGACCCAGCGGGGGGCATGAGCAGTTCTTC. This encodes CASSGPSGGHEQFF.

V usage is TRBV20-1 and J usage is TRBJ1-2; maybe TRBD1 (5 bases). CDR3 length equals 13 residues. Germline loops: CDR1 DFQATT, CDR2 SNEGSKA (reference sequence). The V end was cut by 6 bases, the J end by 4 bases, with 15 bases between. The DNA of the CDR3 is TGCAGTGCGAACAGGTTCGACCGCTATGGCTACACCTTC. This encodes CSANRFDRYGYTF.

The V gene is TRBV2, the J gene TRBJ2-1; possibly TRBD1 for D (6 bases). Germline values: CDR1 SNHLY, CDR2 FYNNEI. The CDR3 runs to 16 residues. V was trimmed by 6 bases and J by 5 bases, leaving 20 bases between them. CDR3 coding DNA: TGTGCCAGCAGCGGACGGACAGAAACTAATCACAATGAGCAGTTCTTC. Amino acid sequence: CASSGRTETNHNEQFF.

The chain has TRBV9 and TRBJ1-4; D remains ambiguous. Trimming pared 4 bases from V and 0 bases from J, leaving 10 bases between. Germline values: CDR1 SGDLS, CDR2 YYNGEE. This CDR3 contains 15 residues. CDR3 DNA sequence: TGTGCCAGCAGCACATCAGGAGCAACTAATGAAAAACTGTTTTTT. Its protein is CASSTSGATNEKLFF.

CDR3 protein: CASSLEPYTDTQYF. The CDR3 DNA is TGTGCCAGCAGCTTGGAACCTTACACAGATACGCAGTATTTT. V usage is TRBV5-8 and J usage is TRBJ2-3, with unresolved D. This CDR3 spans 14 amino acids. The germline V gene has CDR1 SGHTS and CDR2 YDEGEE. V lost 0 bases and J 2 bases, leaving 7 bases between the germline ends. Combining the CDR3 with reference TRBV5-8 and TRBJ2-3 gives the whole variable domain EAGVTQSPTHLIKTRGQQATLRCSPISGHTSVYWYQQALGLGLQFLLWYDEGEERNRGNFPPRFSGRQFPNYSSELNVNALELEDSALYLCASSLEPYTDTQYFGPGTRLTVL.

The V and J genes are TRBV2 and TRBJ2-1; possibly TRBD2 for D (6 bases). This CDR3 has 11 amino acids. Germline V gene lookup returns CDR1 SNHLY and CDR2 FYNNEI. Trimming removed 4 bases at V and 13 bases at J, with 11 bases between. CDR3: CASSVGGPQFF. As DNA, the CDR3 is TGTGCCAGCAGTGTGGGAGGACCCCAGTTCTTC.

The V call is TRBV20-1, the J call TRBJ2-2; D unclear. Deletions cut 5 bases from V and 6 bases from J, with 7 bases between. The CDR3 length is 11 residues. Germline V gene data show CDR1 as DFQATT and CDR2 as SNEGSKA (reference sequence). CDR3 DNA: TGCAGTGCTCCTATTTCCGGGGAGCTGTTTTTT. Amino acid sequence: CSAPISGELFF.

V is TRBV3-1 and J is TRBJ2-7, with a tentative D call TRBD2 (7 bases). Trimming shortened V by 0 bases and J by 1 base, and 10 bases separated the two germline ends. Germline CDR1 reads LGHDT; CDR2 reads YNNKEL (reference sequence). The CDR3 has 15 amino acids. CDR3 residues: CASSQEGGGSYEQYF. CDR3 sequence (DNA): TGTGCCAGCAGCCAAGAAGGGGGGGGTTCCTACGAGCAGTACTTC.

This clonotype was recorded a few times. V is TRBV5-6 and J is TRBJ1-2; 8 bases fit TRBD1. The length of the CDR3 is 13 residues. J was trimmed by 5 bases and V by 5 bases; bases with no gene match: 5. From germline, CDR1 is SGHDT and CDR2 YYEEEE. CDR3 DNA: TGTGCCAGCAGGGAGGGACAGGATTATGGCTACACCTTC. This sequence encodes CASREGQDYGYTF.

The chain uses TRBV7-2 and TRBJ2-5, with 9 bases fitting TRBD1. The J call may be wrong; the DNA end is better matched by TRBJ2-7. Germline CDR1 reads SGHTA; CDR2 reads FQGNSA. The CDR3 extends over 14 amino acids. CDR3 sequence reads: CASRTQGATDEQYF. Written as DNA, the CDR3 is TGTGCCAGCAGGACACAGGGGGCTACCGACGAGCAGTACTTC.

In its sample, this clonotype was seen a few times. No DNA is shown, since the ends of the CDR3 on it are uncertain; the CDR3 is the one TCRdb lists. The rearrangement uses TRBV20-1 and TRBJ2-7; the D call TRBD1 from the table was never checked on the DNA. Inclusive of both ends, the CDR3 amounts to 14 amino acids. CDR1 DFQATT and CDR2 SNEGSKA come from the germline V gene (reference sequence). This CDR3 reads CSGSSGQGVSEQYF.

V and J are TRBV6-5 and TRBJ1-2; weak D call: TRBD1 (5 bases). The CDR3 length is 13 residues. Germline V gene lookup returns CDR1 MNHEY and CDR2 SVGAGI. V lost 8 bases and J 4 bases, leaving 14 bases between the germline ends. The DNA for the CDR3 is TGTGCCAGCGGGAGGGGTTTTCCCTATGGCTACACCTTC. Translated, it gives CASGRGFPYGYTF.

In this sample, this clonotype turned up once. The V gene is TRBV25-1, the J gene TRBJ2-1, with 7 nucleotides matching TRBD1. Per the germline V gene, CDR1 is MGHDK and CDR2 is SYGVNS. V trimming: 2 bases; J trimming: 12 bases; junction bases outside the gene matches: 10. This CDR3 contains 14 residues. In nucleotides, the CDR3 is TGTGCCAGCAGTGAACCCGGGACAGTCCAAAGGCAGTTCTTC. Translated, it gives CASSEPGTVQRQFF.

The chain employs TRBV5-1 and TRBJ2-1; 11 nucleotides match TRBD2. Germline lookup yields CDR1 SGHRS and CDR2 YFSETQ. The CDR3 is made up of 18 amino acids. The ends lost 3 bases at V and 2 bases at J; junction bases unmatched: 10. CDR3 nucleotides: TGCGCCAGCAGCTCCCGTGGGCTAGCGGGGGGCGCCTACAATGAGCAGTTCTTC. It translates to CASSSRGLAGGAYNEQFF.

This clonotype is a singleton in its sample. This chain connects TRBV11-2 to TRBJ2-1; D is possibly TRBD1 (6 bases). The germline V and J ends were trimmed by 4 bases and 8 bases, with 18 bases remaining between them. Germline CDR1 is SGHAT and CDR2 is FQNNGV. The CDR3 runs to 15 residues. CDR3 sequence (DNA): TGTGCCAGCAGCTCAAGCCAAACAGGGCGCGATGAGCAGTTCTTC. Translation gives CASSSSQTGRDEQFF.

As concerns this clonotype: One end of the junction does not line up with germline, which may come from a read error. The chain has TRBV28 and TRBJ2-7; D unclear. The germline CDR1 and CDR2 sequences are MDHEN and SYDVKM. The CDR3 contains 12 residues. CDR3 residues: CTSSSGVHEQYF. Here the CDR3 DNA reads TGTACCAGCAGTTCTGGGGTCCACGAGCAGTACTTC.

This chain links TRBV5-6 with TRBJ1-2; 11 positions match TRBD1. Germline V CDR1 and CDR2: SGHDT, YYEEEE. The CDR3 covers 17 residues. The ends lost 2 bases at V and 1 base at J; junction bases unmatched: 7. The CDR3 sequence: CASSFGTGGSNNYGYTF. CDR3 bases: TGTGCCAGCAGCTTCGGGACAGGGGGTTCCAATAACTATGGCTACACCTTC.

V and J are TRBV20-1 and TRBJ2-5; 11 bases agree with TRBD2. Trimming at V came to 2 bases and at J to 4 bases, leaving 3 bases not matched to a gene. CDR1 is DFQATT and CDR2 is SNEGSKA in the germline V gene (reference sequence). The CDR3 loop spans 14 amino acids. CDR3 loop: CSARPGTSGETQYF. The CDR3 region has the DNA TGCAGTGCTAGACCCGGGACTAGCGGAGAGACCCAGTACTTC.

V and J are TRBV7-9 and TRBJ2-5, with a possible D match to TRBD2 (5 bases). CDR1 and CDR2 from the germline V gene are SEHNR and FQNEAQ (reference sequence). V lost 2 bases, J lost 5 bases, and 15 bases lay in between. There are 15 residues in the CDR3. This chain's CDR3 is CASSLQAPGVETQYF. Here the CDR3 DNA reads TGTGCCAGCAGCTTACAAGCCCCCGGGGTTGAGACCCAGTACTTC.

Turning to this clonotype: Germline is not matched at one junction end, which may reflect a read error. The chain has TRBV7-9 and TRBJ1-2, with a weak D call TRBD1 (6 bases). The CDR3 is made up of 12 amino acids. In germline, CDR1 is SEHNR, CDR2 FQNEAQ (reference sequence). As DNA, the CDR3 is TGTTCCAGCTCCCGGGGGGCTGATGGCTACACCTTC. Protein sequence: CSSSRGADGYTF.